The 2 T cell receptor beta chains below were found in one sample sequenced in a study of OX40 agonist ivuxolimab in advanced cancers. Generated by immunoSEQ multiplex PCR, the TCRdb table keeps only in-frame clones and is missing some. The sample shows fewer than 65,000 clones, just under 90% of them seen only once. Here the sequenced sample was CD4+ or CD8+ T cells sorted from blood, taken in a trial of the OX40 agonist ivuxolimab. These receptors came from an adult with an advanced solid tumor such as melanoma, head and neck, liver or kidney cancer.

This chain uses TRBV4-1 with TRBJ2-7; D gene uncertain. V lost 1 base and J lost 5, with 21 bases in between. The CDR3 is 17 residues long. Germline-derived CDR1 and CDR2 are MGHRA and YSYEKL. The CDR3 sequence: CASSQVATPSFDNEQYF. DNA for the CDR3: TGCGCCAGCAGCCAAGTCGCCACACCGAGCTTTGACAACGAGCAGTACTTC.

This clone was detected only a few times. This rearrangement joins TRBV7-2 to TRBJ1-4; no firm D call. From germline, CDR1 is SGHTA and CDR2 FQGNSA. V was shortened by 1 base and J by 2 bases, with 2 bases between the two germline ends. The CDR3 extends over 13 amino acids. The CDR3 nucleotides are TGTGCCAGCAGCTTAGACACTAATGAAAAACTGTTTTTT. Protein product: CASSLDTNEKLFF.